This entry features one T cell receptor beta chain sequence. The antigen remains unidentified. The sample comes from a study of cytomegalovirus exposure and HLA in healthy donors. Study conclusions and caveats: The study flagged approximately 180 TCR beta chains as cytomegalovirus-associated. An analysis done earlier found most TCR beta V segments productive about 90% or about 30% of the time. The study had only CMV serostatus as immune exposure information. TCR beta chains associated with HLA were, in a later analysis, more clonally expanded than equally common others.

CDR1 SEHNR and CDR2 FQNEAQ come from the germline V gene (reference sequence). This CDR3 contains 15 residues. V was trimmed by 3 bases and J by 7 bases, leaving 13 bases between them. Primers: 60 Vbeta forward and 13 Jbeta reverse. The repertoire was sequenced with immunoSEQ multiplex PCR; TCRdb's copy has only in-frame clones and lacks some. The sample consists of 96,000 or so clones, around 79% of them appearing once. The TCR sequence derives from a woman aged 70-85 years in good health and CMV-seropositive. The sequencing sample was made of PBMCs. This chain links TRBV7-9 with TRBJ1-6, with a weak D call TRBD1 (6 bases). The CDR3 sequence is CASSLGAARNSPLHF. CDR3 nucleotide sequence: TGTGCCAGCAGCTTGGGGGCAGCCAGGAATTCACCCCTCCACTTT.